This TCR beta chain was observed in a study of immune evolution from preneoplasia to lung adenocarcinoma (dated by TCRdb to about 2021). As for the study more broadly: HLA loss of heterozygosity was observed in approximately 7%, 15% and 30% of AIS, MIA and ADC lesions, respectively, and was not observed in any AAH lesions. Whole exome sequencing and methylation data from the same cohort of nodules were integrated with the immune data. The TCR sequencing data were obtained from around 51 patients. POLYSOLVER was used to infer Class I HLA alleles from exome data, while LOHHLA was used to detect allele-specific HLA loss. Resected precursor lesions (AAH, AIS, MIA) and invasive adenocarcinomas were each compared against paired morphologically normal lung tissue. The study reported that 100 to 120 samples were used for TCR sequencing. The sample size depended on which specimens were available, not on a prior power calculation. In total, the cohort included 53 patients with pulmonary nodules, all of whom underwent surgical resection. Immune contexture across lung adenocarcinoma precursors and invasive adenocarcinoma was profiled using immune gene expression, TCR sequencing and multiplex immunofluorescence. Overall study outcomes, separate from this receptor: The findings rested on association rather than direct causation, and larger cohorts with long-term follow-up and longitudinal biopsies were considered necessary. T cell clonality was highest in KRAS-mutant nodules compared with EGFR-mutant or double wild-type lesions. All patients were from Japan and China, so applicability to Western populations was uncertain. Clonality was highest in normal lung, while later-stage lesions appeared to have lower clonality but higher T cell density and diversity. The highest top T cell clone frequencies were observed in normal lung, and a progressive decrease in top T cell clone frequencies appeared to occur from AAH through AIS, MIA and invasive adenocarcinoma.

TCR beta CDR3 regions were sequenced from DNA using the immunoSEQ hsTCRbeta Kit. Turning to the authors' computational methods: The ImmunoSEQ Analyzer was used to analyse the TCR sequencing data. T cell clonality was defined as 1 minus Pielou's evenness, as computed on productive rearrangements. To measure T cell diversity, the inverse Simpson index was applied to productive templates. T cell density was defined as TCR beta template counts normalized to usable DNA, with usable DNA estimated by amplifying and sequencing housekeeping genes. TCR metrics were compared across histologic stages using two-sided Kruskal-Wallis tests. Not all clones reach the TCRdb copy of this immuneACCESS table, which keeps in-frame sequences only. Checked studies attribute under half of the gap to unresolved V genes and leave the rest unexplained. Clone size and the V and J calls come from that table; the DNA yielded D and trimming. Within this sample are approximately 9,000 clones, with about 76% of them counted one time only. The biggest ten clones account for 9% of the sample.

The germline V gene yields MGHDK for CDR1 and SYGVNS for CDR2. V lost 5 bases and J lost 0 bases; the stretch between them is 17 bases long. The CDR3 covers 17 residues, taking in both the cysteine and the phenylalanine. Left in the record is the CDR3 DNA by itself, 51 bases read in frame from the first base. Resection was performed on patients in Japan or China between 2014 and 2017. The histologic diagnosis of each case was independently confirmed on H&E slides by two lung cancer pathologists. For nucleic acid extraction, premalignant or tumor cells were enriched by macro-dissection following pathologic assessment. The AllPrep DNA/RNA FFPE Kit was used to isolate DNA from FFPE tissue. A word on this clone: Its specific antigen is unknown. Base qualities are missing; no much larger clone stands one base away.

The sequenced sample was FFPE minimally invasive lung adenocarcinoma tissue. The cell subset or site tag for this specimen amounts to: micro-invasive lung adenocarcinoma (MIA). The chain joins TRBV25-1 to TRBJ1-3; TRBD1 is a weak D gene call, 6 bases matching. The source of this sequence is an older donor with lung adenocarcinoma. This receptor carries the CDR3 CASSPPMGAPSGNTIYF. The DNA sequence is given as TGTGCCAGCAGTCCCCCAATGGGGGCCCCCTCTGGAAACACCATATATTTT. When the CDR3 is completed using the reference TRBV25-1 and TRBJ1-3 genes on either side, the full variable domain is EADIYQTPRYLVIGTGKKITLECSQTMGHDKMYWYQQDPGMELHLIHYSYGVNSTEKGDLSSESTVSRIRTEHFPLTLESARPSHTSQYLCASSPPMGAPSGNTIYFGEGSWLTVV.